The 9 T cell receptor beta chains reported below all come from one sample, sequenced in a study of shared clonotypes between healthy human individuals. Produced via immunoSEQ multiplex PCR; TCRdb's table is partial and in-frame only. The sample lists about 2.3 million clones; about nine tenths were seen once. The sequenced material came from naive CD4+ T cells from PBMCs. Subset meaning: CD45RA+ positively selected. These receptors came from a man younger than 30 in good health. Some clones in this sample may be carry-over from other donors' samples.

The CDR3 region is CASSLTGQSYEQYF. CDR3 DNA sequence: TGTGCCAGCAGCTTAACAGGACAGTCCTACGAGCAGTACTTC. The chain carries TRBV7-8 and TRBJ2-7; D might be TRBD1 (6 bases). This CDR3 has 14 amino acids. Germline V CDR1 and CDR2: SGHVS, FQNEAQ. V was trimmed by 2 bases and J by 1 base, leaving 9 bases between them.

The chain joins TRBV27 to TRBJ1-5; D is uncertain. There are 16 residues in the CDR3. Per germline, CDR1 MNHEY and CDR2 SMNVEV (reference sequence). V was cut by 4 bases and J by 4 bases, with 17 bases left in between. CDR3 coding DNA: TGTGCCAGCAGTTCGGACGGCCTCTCAATTAATCAGCCCCAGCATTTT. Protein product: CASSSDGLSINQPQHF.

V is TRBV7-2 and J is TRBJ2-7; 9 nucleotides line up with TRBD2. CDR1 is SGHTA, CDR2 FQGNSA, per germline. CDR3 length equals 14 residues. Germline trimming cut 5 bases from V and 4 bases from J; bases unmatched to any gene: 6. CDR3 sequence (DNA): TGTGCCAGCAGCACGACTAGCGGTGCATACGAGCAGTACTTC. Translation: CASSTTSGAYEQYF.

This chain joins TRBV5-1 and TRBJ2-2; 8 nucleotides match TRBD1. V was clipped by 4 bases and J by 5 bases; unmatched bases: 10. The germline V gene has CDR1 SGHRS and CDR2 YFSETQ. This CDR3 comprises 16 residues. Here the CDR3 DNA reads TGCGCCAGCAGCACCCTCGGACAGGGCCGGACCGGGGAGCTGTTTTTT. Translated: CASSTLGQGRTGELFF.

This chain connects TRBV11-3 to TRBJ2-7, with 7 nucleotides matching TRBD2. The CDR3 consists of 15 residues. Germline CDR1 and CDR2: SGHNT and YENEEA. J lost 3 bases, V lost 5 bases, and 10 bases had no gene match. CDR3: CASSPTPLALYEQYF. The CDR3 DNA reads TGTGCCAGCAGCCCCACCCCACTAGCGCTCTACGAGCAGTACTTC.

This clone was detected once. The V gene is TRBV11-2, the J gene TRBJ2-4; D is undetermined. The CDR3 spans 13 residues. The V end lost 1 base, the J end lost 7 bases, and 8 bases lay between the germline ends. The germline V gene encodes CDR1 SGHAT and CDR2 FQNNGV. The CDR3: CASSLGSDNIQYF. The DNA of the CDR3 is TGTGCCAGCAGCTTAGGGAGCGATAACATTCAGTACTTC.

As to this clone: Different DNA sequences within this sample yield the same CDR3. The chain is built from TRBV5-1 and TRBJ2-7, with 7 bases identical to TRBD1. CDR1 and CDR2 (germline): SGHRS, YFSETQ. Trimming cost V 0 bases and J 1 base; bases outside gene matches: 4. This CDR3 has 15 residues. The CDR3 DNA reads TGCGCCAGCAGCTTGGATTGGGACAGATCCTACGAGCAGTACTTC. This encodes CASSLDWDRSYEQYF.

Remarks on this clone: The sample contains more than one DNA sequence encoding this CDR3. J is TRBJ2-1 and V is TRBV5-4; 7 nucleotides agree with TRBD1. This CDR3 has 15 amino acids. The junction had 4 bases not matched to a gene; V was cut back by 0 bases and J by 4 bases. Germline loops: CDR1 SGHNT, CDR2 YYREEE (reference sequence). The CDR3 region has the DNA TGTGCCAGCAGCTTGGGACAGGGCCTTTACAATGAGCAGTTCTTC. It specifies CASSLGQGLYNEQFF. The entire variable domain, with the rest obtained from reference TRBV5-4 and TRBJ2-1, is as follows: ETGVTQSPTHLIKTRGQQVTLRCSSQSGHNTVSWYQQALGQGPQFIFQYYREEENGRGNFPPRFSGLQFPNYSSELNVNALELDDSALYLCASSLGQGLYNEQFFGPGTRLTVL.

The CDR3 region has the DNA TGTGCCAGCAGCCGACCTTGGGCGGGGGAGGCCTACAATGAGCAGTTCTTC. Its protein product is CASSRPWAGEAYNEQFF. V and J are TRBV13 and TRBJ2-1; 7 bases fit TRBD2. J lost 2 bases, V lost 5 bases, and 12 bases had no gene match. CDR3 size: 17 residues. CDR1 is PRHDT, CDR2 FYEKMQ, per germline (reference sequence).